This TCR beta chain was captured by sequencing in a study of shared clonotypes between healthy human individuals. Study-level background: Donors were a couple of women and a few men aged 18 to 49. Findings and caveats of the study: The diversity represented, both genetic and in exposure history, was limited by few donors.

The length of the CDR3 is 16 residues. Healthy HIV-negative adults with no recent acute infections or vaccinations were recruited as donors. TCRdb's table, derived via immunoSEQ multiplex PCR, lists solely in-frame clones and lacks some. The data show 470,000 or so clones, about 85% seen once. As to this clone: Its antigen remains unidentified.

Sequenced: PBMCs. This rearrangement joins TRBV21-1 to TRBJ1-5. TRBV21-1 corresponds to a pseudogene. The receptor's source is a woman in her thirties or forties in good health. Some clones in this sample may be carry-over from other donors' samples. This CDR3 reads CASSNHPTGGNQPQHF. In DNA form, the CDR3 reads TGTGCCAGCAGCAACCATCCGACGGGAGGCAATCAGCCCCAGCATTTT.